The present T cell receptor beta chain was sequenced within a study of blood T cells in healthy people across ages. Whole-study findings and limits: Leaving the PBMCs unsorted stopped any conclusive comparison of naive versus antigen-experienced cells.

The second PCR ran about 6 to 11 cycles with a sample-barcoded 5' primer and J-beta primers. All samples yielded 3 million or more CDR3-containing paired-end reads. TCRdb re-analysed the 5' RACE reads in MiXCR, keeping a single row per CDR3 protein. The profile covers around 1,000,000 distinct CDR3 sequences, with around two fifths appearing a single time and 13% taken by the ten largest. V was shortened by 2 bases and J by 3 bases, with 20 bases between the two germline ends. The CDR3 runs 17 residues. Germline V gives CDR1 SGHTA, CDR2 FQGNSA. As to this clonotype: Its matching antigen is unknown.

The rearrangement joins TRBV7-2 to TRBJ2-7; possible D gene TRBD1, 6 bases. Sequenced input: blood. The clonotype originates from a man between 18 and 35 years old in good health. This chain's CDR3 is CASSLSRNRASGYEQYF. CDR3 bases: TGTGCCAGCAGCTTAAGTCGGAACAGGGCAAGTGGCTACGAGCAGTACTTC.